This TCR beta chain comes out of a study of blood T cell repertoires in COVID-19. On the study more broadly: Both acute and convalescent COVID-19 samples were obtained from the United States, Italy and Spain.

This clone was seen only once. Recruits, aged 18 to 89 years, lived in 24 US areas. Participants' own reports of clinical history determined their cohort assignment. The germline V and J ends were trimmed by 5 bases and 0 bases, with 14 bases remaining between them. The CDR3 has 16 amino acids. The germline CDR1 and CDR2 sequences are SGHTA and FQGNSA. Authors' methods: How many nucleated cells were present was estimated from reference gene primer amplification. Sequencing was performed with immunoSEQ multiplex PCR; in TCRdb, only in-frame clones are kept and a portion is missing. V, J and clone size were drawn from that table, and D and trimming were deduced from the DNA. The sample carries about 440,000 clones, around nine tenths recorded once.

The chain has TRBV7-2 and TRBJ1-3; D ambiguous. Sequenced: PBMCs or T cells enriched from blood (not recorded which). This sequence was found in a young woman with acute COVID-19. The CDR3 reads CASSRARGSSGNTIYF. CDR3 DNA sequence: TGTGCCAGCAGCCGTGCCCGCGGTTCCTCTGGAAACACCATATATTTT. Supplemented by reference TRBV7-2 and TRBJ1-3, the full variable domain reads GAGVSQSPSNKVTEKGKDVELRCDPISGHTALYWYRQSLGQGLEFLIYFQGNSAPDKSGLPSDRFSAERTGGSVSTLTIQRTQQEDSAVYLCASSRARGSSGNTIYFGEGSWLTVV.